Listed below are T cell receptor beta chains from one sample, sequenced in a study of shared clonotypes between healthy human individuals. Profiling relied on immunoSEQ multiplex PCR, and the TCRdb table lists in-frame clones only, not all of them. The table shows fewer than 600,000 clones, with roughly four fifths occurring only once. Sequencing was performed on PBMCs. Receptor source: a woman between 40 and 50 years old in good health. Some clones in this sample may be carry-over from other donors' samples. Each CDR3 is given with its conserved first and last residue. A D gene is named only where the DNA matches it firmly. Rows may omit the clone size; those that give it use once, few, many or a size class.

J	V	D	size	CDR3	DNA
TRBJ2-3	TRBV6-1	.	.	CASSDVGVGDTQYF	TGTGCCAGCAGTGATGTGGGAGTTGGAGATACGCAGTATTTT
TRBJ1-3	TRBV11-3	.	.	CASSHTVGAVGNTIYF	TGTGCCAGCAGCCACACAGTTGGGGCCGTCGGAAACACCATATATTTT
TRBJ2-1	TRBV30	.	.	CAWNEYNEQFF	TGTGCCTGGAATGAATACAATGAGCAGTTCTTC
TRBJ2-1	TRBV29-1	.	.	CSVDLDMNEQFF	TGCAGCGTCGACCTCGACATGAATGAGCAGTTCTTC
TRBJ2-7	TRBV28	.	.	CASSLSWGKSTYEQYF	TGTGCCAGCAGTTTAAGTTGGGGGAAAAGTACCTACGAGCAGTACTTC
TRBJ2-1	TRBV7-3	.	.	CASSSRAGTYSYNEQFF	TGTGCCAGCAGCTCCCGCGCCGGGACTTACTCCTACAATGAGCAGTTCTTC
TRBJ1-2	TRBV14	.	.	CASSQVSLYVGYTF	TGTGCCAGCAGCCAAGTTTCCCTCTATGTGGGCTACACCTTC
TRBJ2-3	TRBV9	.	.	CASNHGQISADTQYF	TGTGCCAGCAACCACGGACAGATTAGCGCAGATACGCAGTATTTT
TRBJ1-5	TRBV28	.	.	CASGGNQPQHF	TGTGCCAGCGGGGGCAATCAGCCCCAGCATTTT
TRBJ1-3	TRBV19	.	.	CASKGARVGVGNTIYF	TGTGCCTCTAAGGGCGCGAGGGTCGGAGTTGGAAACACCATATATTTT
TRBJ2-1	TRBV2	TRBD1	few	CASRGDRGHNEQFF	TGTGCCAGTAGGGGGGACAGGGGACACAATGAGCAGTTCTTC
TRBJ2-7	TRBV10-2	.	many	CASSEGGEQYF	TGCGCCAGCAGTGAGGGGGGCGAGCAGTACTTC
TRBJ2-4	TRBV7-9	.	.	CASSLSVFRGTAKNIQYF	TGTGCCAGCAGCTTAAGTGTGTTTCGGGGAACGGCCAAAAACATTCAGTACTTC
TRBJ2-1	TRBV2	.	.	CASSPGLSSYNEQFF	TGTGCCAGCAGTCCGGGACTTTCGTCCTACAATGAGCAGTTCTTC
TRBJ2-7	TRBV25-1	.	.	CASSEYGSSYEQYF	TGTGCCAGCAGTGAATATGGCAGCTCCTACGAGCAGTACTTC
TRBJ1-3	TRBV7-3	.	.	CASSFQVSGNTIYF	TGTGCCAGCAGCTTCCAGGTCTCTGGAAACACCATATATTTT
TRBJ2-1	TRBV27	.	many	CASSPPYRDWQWAEQFF	TGTGCCAGCAGTCCGCCCTACAGGGATTGGCAATGGGCTGAGCAGTTCTTC